A selection of T cell receptor beta chains follows, all from one sample in a study of T cell responses to AZD1222 COVID-19 vaccine. TCRdb's table, derived via immunoSEQ multiplex PCR, lists solely in-frame clones and lacks some. The profile shows 95,000 to 150,000 clones, about 90% of them singletons. The material was peripheral blood, obtained on day 0 of MenACWY control vaccination. These receptor sequences come from an adult in good health. CDR3s include the opening cysteine and the closing phenylalanine or tryptophan. D genes are given only for firm matches. The listing skips clone size in some rows; elsewhere it reads once, few, many or a size class.

V gene,J gene,D gene,clone size,CDR3 DNA,CDR3 protein
TRBV7-9,TRBJ1-6,TRBD1,-,TGTGCCAGCAGCTTAGACCCGGGACAGGGGAATTCACCCCTCCACTTT,CASSLDPGQGNSPLHF
TRBV9,TRBJ2-7,TRBD2,-,TGTGCCAGCAGCCCCCCGTTGGAGCGGGGCTACGAGCAGTACTTC,CASSPPLERGYEQYF
TRBV29-1,TRBJ2-7,TRBD2,-,TGCAACGCTGGTATGGCTAGCGGGAGCCTCCTGGGCTCCTACGAGCAGTACTTC,CNAGMASGSLLGSYEQYF
TRBV5-4,TRBJ2-1,-,-,TGTGCCAGCAGTTTGGGGGCGGGTGGCAGGAACTACAATGAGCAGTTCTTC,CASSLGAGGRNYNEQFF
TRBV7-8,TRBJ2-5,TRBD1,-,TGTGCCAGCAGCCCGGGACAGTTCCAAGAGACCCAGTACTTC,CASSPGQFQETQYF
TRBV9,TRBJ1-5,TRBD1,-,TGTGCCAGCAGCGCCGGGGGACAGGCAAGCAATCAGCCCCAGCATTTT,CASSAGGQASNQPQHF
TRBV24-1,TRBJ2-7,TRBD1,-,TGTGCCACCAGTGATTTCTCAGGGGGCAACGAGCAGTACTTC,CATSDFSGGNEQYF
TRBV29-1,TRBJ2-1,-,-,TGCAGCGTTGACAGGGGCTACAATGAGCAGTTCTTC,CSVDRGYNEQFF
TRBV7-6,TRBJ1-4,-,-,TGTGCCAGCAGCTTAGAAGGGGCAGACCCATTTAATGAAAAACTGTTTTTT,CASSLEGADPFNEKLFF
TRBV2,TRBJ2-5,TRBD2,-,TGTGCCAGCACCCCGGCGAGACTAGCGGGACGTAGTAGAGAGACCCAGTACTTC,CASTPARLAGRSRETQYF
TRBV5-1,TRBJ1-5,-,once,TGCGCCAGCAGCGTAGATGGGGGAAATCAGCCCCAGCATTTT,CASSVDGGNQPQHF
TRBV7-2,TRBJ2-1,TRBD2,-,TGTGCCAGCAGTCCGAGGACTAGCGGGGGGGCCTACAATGAGCAGTTCTTC,CASSPRTSGGAYNEQFF
TRBV18,TRBJ1-2,-,-,TGTGCCAGCTCACTCTCGACCGGGACAACCGACTATGGCTACACCTTC,CASSLSTGTTDYGYTF
TRBV11-2,TRBJ2-3,-,once,TGTGCCAGCAGCTTAGCGGGGGCCCTAAAGGGCACAGATACGCAGTATTTT,CASSLAGALKGTDTQYF
TRBV7-9,TRBJ1-2,TRBD1,-,TGTGCCAGCAGCTCAGACAGGGGGTTCAACTATGGCTACACCTTC,CASSSDRGFNYGYTF
TRBV11-3,TRBJ2-2,-,few,TGTGCCAGCAGCTCCCGCCGGGGACCCTCGAACACCGGGGAGCTGTTTTTT,CASSSRRGPSNTGELFF
TRBV6-6,TRBJ2-1,TRBD2,-,TGTGCCAGCAGTCTTAGCGGGGGGGCCTCCTACAATGAGCAGTTCTTC,CASSLSGGASYNEQFF
TRBV15,TRBJ2-7,TRBD2,-,TGTGCCACCAGCATTAGCGGGAGTATCTACGAGCAGTACTTC,CATSISGSIYEQYF
TRBV7-9,TRBJ1-5,-,-,TGTGCCAGCAGCTTAGGGGCGCAGGAAGGGCCCCAGCATTTT,CASSLGAQEGPQHF
TRBV7-2,TRBJ2-1,TRBD2,-,TGTGCCAGCAGCTTAAGGACTAGCGGGAGGGGCAATGAGCAGTTCTTC,CASSLRTSGRGNEQFF
TRBV28,TRBJ1-6,-,-,TGTGCCAGCAACTCTGTTTCAGACTCCTATAATTCACCCCTCCACTTT,CASNSVSDSYNSPLHF
TRBV5-1,TRBJ2-3,TRBD1,-,TGCGCCAGCAGCCAGGGACAGGGGGTTGGCACAGATACGCAGTATTTT,CASSQGQGVGTDTQYF